These 29 T cell receptor beta chains originate from one sample sequenced in a study of control samples from healthy donors and cancer patients. TCRdb's table, derived via immunoSEQ multiplex PCR, lists solely in-frame clones and lacks some. There are under 85,000 clones in the sample; 80% to 90% occur only once, and under 14% lies in the top ten. The sequencing input was PBMCs. The origin of the receptors is a man in his sixties with head and neck cancer.

V gene TRBV7-9 combines with J gene TRBJ2-2, with D possibly being TRBD2 (6 bases). V dropped 2 bases and J dropped 6 bases, with 10 bases sitting between them. The CDR3 loop spans 14 amino acids. The germline V gene has CDR1 SEHNR and CDR2 FQNEAQ (reference sequence). The CDR3 DNA sequence: TGTGCCAGCAGCTTAAGGGACTCCGCCGGGGAGCTGTTTTTT. Translated: CASSLRDSAGELFF. Full variable domain (missing parts from reference TRBV7-9 and TRBJ2-2): DTGVSQNPRHKITKRGQNVTFRCDPISEHNRLYWYRQTLGQGPEFLTYFQNEAQLEKSRLLSDRFSAERPKGSFSTLEIQRTEQGDSAMYLCASSLRDSAGELFFGEGSRLTVL.

The J gene is TRBJ2-1, the V gene TRBV10-1; 11 bases line up with TRBD2. V lost 2 bases, J lost 4 bases, and 4 bases stayed unmatched. This CDR3 comprises 16 residues. Germline loops: CDR1 WNHNN, CDR2 SYGVQD (reference sequence). CDR3 in amino acids: CASSENSGRGYNEQFF. DNA of the CDR3: TGCGCCAGCAGTGAGAATAGCGGGAGGGGATACAATGAGCAGTTCTTC.

This clone occurred a few times. The V gene is TRBV7-9, the J gene TRBJ2-7; D ambiguous. CDR1 and CDR2 (germline): SEHNR, FQNEAQ (reference sequence). This CDR3 region has 16 residues. The V end was cut by 1 base, the J end by 0 bases, with 13 bases between. CDR3 protein: CASSLGLSSRSYEQYF. In DNA, the CDR3 is TGTGCCAGCAGCTTAGGTCTGTCTTCCCGCTCCTACGAGCAGTACTTC.

This clone is a singleton in its sample. The V call is TRBV29-1, the J call TRBJ2-7, with a weak D call TRBD1 (6 bases). This CDR3 contains 13 residues. Trimming took 3 bases from V and 4 from J, leaving 13 bases between them. Looked up from germline, CDR1 is SQVTM and CDR2 is ANQGSEA. The CDR3 reads CSVDRGRGYEQYF. The CDR3, as DNA: TGCAGCGTTGACAGGGGCAGGGGTTACGAGCAGTACTTC.

This clone appeared a few times. V gene TRBV12-5 combines with J gene TRBJ2-3; D is ambiguous. Trimming stripped 6 bases from V and 2 bases from J, with 15 bases between. CDR1 LGHNT and CDR2 FRNRAP come from the germline V gene. This CDR3 contains 15 residues. As DNA, the CDR3 is TGTGCTAGTGGCCCCGCAGTGGGATACACAGATACGCAGTATTTT. Its translation is CASGPAVGYTDTQYF. The full variable domain, completed using reference TRBV12-5 and TRBJ2-3, is DARVTQTPRHKVTEMGQEVTMRCQPILGHNTVFWYRQTMMQGLELLAYFRNRAPLDDSGMPKDRFSAEMPDATLATLKIQPSEPRDSAVYFCASGPAVGYTDTQYFGPGTRLTVL.

V and J are TRBV5-1 and TRBJ2-3; D unclear. The CDR3 has 15 amino acids. Trimming cost V 0 bases and J 0 bases, with 8 bases left between them. Germline CDR1 is SGHRS and CDR2 is YFSETQ. The CDR3 coding sequence is TGCGCCAGCAGCTTGGACGGCCTAAGCACAGATACGCAGTATTTT. Its translation is CASSLDGLSTDTQYF.

The genes are TRBV10-3 and TRBJ1-3; 7 bases align to TRBD1. V trimming: 0 bases; J trimming: 3 bases; junction bases outside the gene matches: 11. Germline V CDR1 and CDR2: ENHRY, SYGVKD. This CDR3 contains 18 residues. CDR3: CAISESLGLNRGGNTIYF. The CDR3 nucleotides are TGTGCCATCAGTGAGTCGCTTGGTTTGAACAGGGGTGGAAACACCATATATTTT.

The chain employs TRBV24-1 and TRBJ2-7; a possible D gene is TRBD1 (6 bases). Germline values: CDR1 KGHDR, CDR2 SFDVKD. V lost 7 bases, J lost 1 base, and 16 bases lay in between. This CDR3 is 15 amino acids long. The CDR3 spells CATRRRDTESYEQYF. As DNA, the CDR3 is TGTGCCACCAGGAGACGGGACACAGAATCCTACGAGCAGTACTTC.

This chain uses TRBV12-5 with TRBJ1-6, with D hard to call. The CDR3 is 13 residues long. Trimming stripped 1 base from V and 10 bases from J, with 8 bases between. In germline, CDR1 is LGHNT, CDR2 FRNRAP. The CDR3 is CASGLEGFSPLHF. The CDR3 coding sequence is TGTGCTAGTGGTTTGGAAGGATTCTCACCCCTCCACTTT. The whole variable domain, remainder taken from reference TRBV12-5 and TRBJ1-6, is DARVTQTPRHKVTEMGQEVTMRCQPILGHNTVFWYRQTMMQGLELLAYFRNRAPLDDSGMPKDRFSAEMPDATLATLKIQPSEPRDSAVYFCASGLEGFSPLHFGNGTRLTVT.

The table lists this clone with a few counts. The genes are TRBV18 and TRBJ1-1; tentatively, D is TRBD1 (5 bases). The CDR3 has 16 residues. V lost 0 bases, J lost 4 bases, and 15 bases lay in between. CDR1 and CDR2 (germline): KGHSH, LQKENI. The CDR3 is CASSPPGGVGVTEAFF. The DNA for the CDR3 is TGTGCCAGCTCACCACCTGGGGGGGTGGGAGTCACTGAAGCTTTCTTT.

This clone was detected a few times. The chain couples TRBV28 to TRBJ1-5; a possible D gene is TRBD1 (5 bases). The germline V and J ends were trimmed by 0 bases and 5 bases, with 20 bases remaining between them. The CDR3 extends over 18 amino acids. Per germline, CDR1 MDHEN and CDR2 SYDVKM. As DNA, the CDR3 is TGTGCCAGCAGTTTATGGCGAAGGGGTCAGGGCCGCGATCAGCCCCAGCATTTT. Amino acid sequence: CASSLWRRGQGRDQPQHF.

This sequence joins TRBV7-9 and TRBJ1-1; 10 bases map to TRBD1. V dropped 4 bases and J dropped 3; count of bases not matched to a gene: 8. The germline V gene encodes CDR1 SEHNR and CDR2 FQNEAQ (reference sequence). The CDR3 runs 16 residues. The CDR3 DNA is TGTGCCAGCAGCTCCGGACAGGGGGGTAGGTACACTGAAGCTTTCTTT. Amino acid sequence: CASSSGQGGRYTEAFF.

V usage is TRBV4-1 and J usage is TRBJ2-7; 7 nucleotides agree with TRBD2. The CDR3 runs 18 residues. Germline assignment: CDR1 MGHRA and CDR2 YSYEKL. The V gene end was trimmed by 1 base and the J gene end by 4 bases; junction bases not matched to a gene: 16. CDR3 residues: CASSQGLLRRESHYEQYF. The CDR3 DNA follows: TGCGCCAGCAGCCAAGGTCTTTTGCGGCGGGAGAGTCATTACGAGCAGTACTTC.

The chain recombines TRBV19 with TRBJ2-1; D remains unclear. V was clipped by 5 bases and J by 9 bases, with 17 bases between them. The CDR3 spans 14 residues. The germline CDR1 and CDR2 sequences are LNHDA and SQIVND (reference sequence). The CDR3 DNA follows: TGTGCCAGTAGTTTGATTTTAGGCTATTCTGAGCAGTTCTTC. Translated: CASSLILGYSEQFF.

This chain uses TRBV10-2 with TRBJ2-6, with 9 bases matching TRBD1. Unmatched junction bases numbered 3, after V lost 2 bases and J lost 16 bases. The CDR3 is made up of 12 amino acids. Germline loops: CDR1 WSHSY, CDR2 SAAADI. The CDR3 region has the DNA TGCGCCAGCAGTGAGAGGGACAGGGAACTGACTTTC. It specifies CASSERDRELTF.

The J gene is TRBJ1-5, the V gene TRBV2, with D maybe TRBD1 (6 bases). The germline V and J ends were trimmed by 6 bases and 4 bases, with 10 bases remaining between them. The CDR3 has 13 residues. The V gene's germline CDR1 is SNHLY and CDR2 FYNNEI. The CDR3: CASREQGNQPQHF. The CDR3 nucleotides are TGTGCCAGCAGAGAACAGGGTAATCAGCCCCAGCATTTT.

The J gene is TRBJ2-5, the V gene TRBV6-5; TRBD1 might be the D (5 bases). The V end was cut by 4 bases, the J end by 5 bases, with 8 bases between. This CDR3 comprises 12 residues. Germline assignment: CDR1 MNHEY and CDR2 SVGAGI. CDR3 loop: CASSWAGETQYF. The CDR3 DNA reads as TGTGCCAGCAGTTGGGCAGGGGAGACCCAGTACTTC.

This clone has a handful of counts. The V call is TRBV9, the J call TRBJ2-7; 9 nucleotides line up with TRBD2. The CDR3 contains 15 residues. Germline V CDR1 and CDR2: SGDLS, YYNGEE. Trimming took 4 bases from V and 4 from J; bases not matched to a gene: 9. Here the CDR3 DNA reads TGTGCCAGCAGCCCCCGACTAGCGGAGAGGTACGAGCAGTACTTC. Translation gives CASSPRLAERYEQYF. The full variable domain, rest sourced from reference TRBV9 and TRBJ2-7, is DSGVTQTPKHLITATGQRVTLRCSPRSGDLSVYWYQQSLDQGLQFLIQYYNGEERAKGNILERFSAQQFPDLHSELNLSSLELGDSALYFCASSPRLAERYEQYFGPGTRLTVT.

This clone was detected a few times. The chain carries TRBV5-6 and TRBJ1-2; 10 nucleotides agree with TRBD1. Looked up from germline, CDR1 is SGHDT and CDR2 is YYEEEE. The CDR3 is 14 residues long. Losses at the gene ends were 3 bases for V and 5 bases for J; bases not matched to a gene: 4. This CDR3 is CASSWDRGEYGYTF. CDR3 sequence (DNA): TGTGCCAGCAGCTGGGACAGGGGAGAATATGGCTACACCTTC.

Only a few counts were recorded for this clone. The chain joins TRBV6-5 to TRBJ2-1, with no clear D. The CDR3 has 15 amino acids. With 6 bases removed from V and 0 bases from J, the gap between germline ends came to 12 bases. Germline assignment: CDR1 MNHEY and CDR2 SVGAGI. The CDR3 DNA sequence: TGTGCCAGCAGGAAACTTTGGGACTCCTACAATGAGCAGTTCTTC. This sequence encodes CASRKLWDSYNEQFF.

The J gene is TRBJ2-1, the V gene TRBV7-9, with 7 positions matching TRBD2. The V segment lost 4 bases and the J segment 13 bases; nucleotides outside the gene matches: 7. CDR3 size: 12 residues. Germline loops: CDR1 SEHNR, CDR2 FQNEAQ (reference sequence). The CDR3 spells CASSWDYRFQFF. The DNA for the CDR3 is TGTGCCAGCAGCTGGGACTACCGATTTCAGTTCTTC.

This clone has just one count. V usage is TRBV5-1 and J usage is TRBJ1-1; D call uncertain. This CDR3 has 15 residues. V was cut by 0 bases and J by 0 bases, with 9 bases left in between. Per the germline V gene, CDR1 is SGHRS and CDR2 is YFSETQ. The DNA for the CDR3 is TGCGCCAGCAGCTTGGGACACCGATTGAACACTGAAGCTTTCTTT. It yields the protein CASSLGHRLNTEAFF.

This chain uses TRBV5-6 with TRBJ1-2; D remains unclear. Germline V CDR1 and CDR2: SGHDT, YYEEEE. With 2 bases removed from V and 4 bases from J, the gap between germline ends came to 9 bases. This CDR3 comprises 13 residues. The CDR3 sequence is CASSLSYRYGYTF. The DNA of the CDR3 is TGTGCCAGCAGCTTAAGCTACCGCTATGGCTACACCTTC.

This sequence joins TRBV6-6 and TRBJ2-3, with D unclear. Germline V gives CDR1 MNHNY, CDR2 SVGAGI (reference sequence). The ends were cut back, 2 bases at V and 5 bases at J, with 11 bases in the middle. There are 14 residues in the CDR3. The CDR3 loop is CASSYGLVGDTQYF. In DNA form, the CDR3 reads TGTGCCAGCAGTTACGGGCTAGTAGGAGATACGCAGTATTTT.

The chain has TRBV30 and TRBJ2-1; the match to TRBD1 covers 9 bases. CDR3 length: 12 amino acids. Germline loops: CDR1 GTSNPN, CDR2 SVGIG (reference sequence). V shed 3 bases and J 14 bases; nucleotides not matched to a gene: 8. The CDR3 loop is CAWRVAGTGKFF. Written as DNA, the CDR3 is TGTGCCTGGAGGGTCGCCGGGACAGGGAAGTTCTTC.

The chain recombines TRBV5-4 with TRBJ2-7; TRBD1 matches at 8 bases. CDR1 is SGHNT, CDR2 YYREEE, per germline (reference sequence). After removal of 2 bases from V and 5 bases from J, the junction contained 9 bases not matched to a gene. CDR3 size: 15 residues. CDR3 bases: TGTGCCAGCAGCTTTCGCGACAGGGGCGTCCACGAGCAGTACTTC. Residues: CASSFRDRGVHEQYF. The full variable domain, completed using reference TRBV5-4 and TRBJ2-7, is ETGVTQSPTHLIKTRGQQVTLRCSSQSGHNTVSWYQQALGQGPQFIFQYYREEENGRGNFPPRFSGLQFPNYSSELNVNALELDDSALYLCASSFRDRGVHEQYFGPGTRLTVT.

The V and J genes are TRBV29-1 and TRBJ2-6; D assignment may be TRBD1 or TRBD2 (5 bases each). The V end was cut by 3 bases, the J end by 0 bases, with 15 bases between. Germline V CDR1 and CDR2: SQVTM, ANQGSEA. The length of the CDR3 is 17 residues. The DNA for the CDR3 is TGCAGCGTTGAGACCTGGGACGGAGGCTCTGGGGCCAACGTCCTGACTTTC. Translated, it gives CSVETWDGGSGANVLTF.

The rearrangement links TRBV27 to TRBJ1-2; D is uncertain. The CDR3 is 11 amino acids. The germline gives CDR1 MNHEY, CDR2 SMNVEV (reference sequence). V dropped 9 bases and J dropped 2 bases, with 7 bases sitting between them. This CDR3 reads CASGKNYGYTF. The CDR3 DNA reads as TGTGCCAGTGGAAAGAACTATGGCTACACCTTC.

This clone was seen only a few times. This chain joins TRBV6-1 and TRBJ1-6; TRBD1 aligns across 9 bases. This CDR3 region has 16 residues. J gave up 10 bases and V 2 bases, and 9 bases lay outside the gene matches. Per the germline V gene, CDR1 is MNHNS and CDR2 is SASEGT. The CDR3 sequence is CASSESAGQGGSPLHF. For the CDR3, the DNA is TGTGCCAGCAGTGAATCTGCGGGACAGGGAGGCTCACCCCTCCACTTT.